This T cell receptor (beta chain) emerged from a study of cytomegalovirus exposure and HLA in healthy donors. The V and J ends lost 3 bases and 5 bases respectively, with 12 bases between them. CDR1 and CDR2 (germline): SNHLY, FYNNEI. The CDR3 extends over 14 amino acids. A multiplex PCR was run with 60 Vbeta primers and 13 Jbeta primers. Using immunoSEQ multiplex PCR, the repertoire was profiled, and TCRdb retains in-frame clones only, with some absent. Its clone listing holds approximately 140,000 clones. The J gene is TRBJ2-3, the V gene TRBV2; D not certain. Material: PBMCs. This sequence originates from a woman aged 40 to 50 in good health and CMV-seronegative. CDR3 DNA: TGTGCCAGCAGTGAGATCATGGCAGAAGATACGCAGTATTTT. This codes for CASSEIMAEDTQYF.